The rows below give T cell receptor beta chains drawn from one sample of a study of blood T cell repertoires in COVID-19. Clones were read by immunoSEQ multiplex PCR, and TCRdb kept only the in-frame ones, dropping some. The sample consists of over 200,000 clones, 70% to 90% of them appearing once. Sequences were obtained from peripheral blood. All receptors come from a woman aged 65 to 85 with active or convalescent COVID-19. CDR3s include the opening cysteine and the closing phenylalanine or tryptophan. The order of the fields is CDR3 protein, D gene, J gene, V gene. D genes are given only for firm matches.

CDR3aa: CASSLDPSVETQYF
d_gene: -
j_gene: TRBJ2-5
v_gene: TRBV5-1

CDR3aa: CASSLKGAPQETQYF
d_gene: TRBD1
j_gene: TRBJ2-5
v_gene: TRBV7-2

CDR3aa: CASSESWGGGYTF
d_gene: -
j_gene: TRBJ1-2
v_gene: TRBV6-1

CDR3aa: CASSPRQGRGEQYF
d_gene: -
j_gene: TRBJ2-7
v_gene: TRBV13

CDR3aa: CASSLGSISNTEAFF
d_gene: -
j_gene: TRBJ1-1
v_gene: TRBV7-9

CDR3aa: CASSPGRDQPQHF
d_gene: -
j_gene: TRBJ1-5
v_gene: TRBV18

CDR3aa: CASSRMTSGWAGELFF
d_gene: TRBD2
j_gene: TRBJ2-2
v_gene: TRBV5-1

CDR3aa: CAWSVQEAYRGQGTEAFF
d_gene: TRBD1
j_gene: TRBJ1-1
v_gene: TRBV30

CDR3aa: CASSFGEVYEQYF
d_gene: -
j_gene: TRBJ2-7
v_gene: TRBV5-1

CDR3aa: CAKGRGPRAFF
d_gene: -
j_gene: TRBJ1-1
v_gene: TRBV2

CDR3aa: CSVTSGTQFF
d_gene: TRBD2
j_gene: TRBJ2-1
v_gene: TRBV29-1

CDR3aa: CASRGEDTQYF
d_gene: -
j_gene: TRBJ2-3
v_gene: TRBV3-1/TRBV3-2

CDR3aa: CASSRQGGTYGYTF
d_gene: -
j_gene: TRBJ1-2
v_gene: TRBV7-8

CDR3aa: CASSTGTGVGQPQHF
d_gene: TRBD1
j_gene: TRBJ1-5
v_gene: TRBV5-1

CDR3aa: CASSFRGQGAYEQYF
d_gene: TRBD1
j_gene: TRBJ2-7
v_gene: TRBV5-4

CDR3aa: CASSGGPGAQSYEQYF
d_gene: -
j_gene: TRBJ2-7
v_gene: TRBV5-1

CDR3aa: CSASRGSYAYYGYTF
d_gene: -
j_gene: TRBJ1-2
v_gene: TRBV20-1

CDR3aa: CASSPVGGGGYTF
d_gene: -
j_gene: TRBJ1-2
v_gene: TRBV7-9

CDR3aa: CASNRGDENSPLHF
d_gene: -
j_gene: TRBJ1-6
v_gene: TRBV9

CDR3aa: CASTRTGAQQPQHF
d_gene: TRBD1
j_gene: TRBJ1-5
v_gene: TRBV19

CDR3aa: CASSLSGGIQQETQYF
d_gene: TRBD1
j_gene: TRBJ2-5
v_gene: TRBV7-9

CDR3aa: CASSLWKGGGREKLFF
d_gene: TRBD1
j_gene: TRBJ1-4
v_gene: TRBV28

CDR3aa: CSGVSGSYEQYF
d_gene: -
j_gene: TRBJ2-7
v_gene: TRBV29-1

CDR3aa: CASSLRPGRGDTEAFF
d_gene: -
j_gene: TRBJ1-1
v_gene: TRBV5-6

CDR3aa: CASSPGFSLSTDTQYF
d_gene: -
j_gene: TRBJ2-3
v_gene: TRBV6-6

CDR3aa: CASRPQELYGYTF
d_gene: -
j_gene: TRBJ1-2
v_gene: TRBV5-4

CDR3aa: CASSLSEETQYF
d_gene: -
j_gene: TRBJ2-5
v_gene: TRBV7-9

CDR3aa: CASSLALEGTEAFF
d_gene: -
j_gene: TRBJ1-1
v_gene: TRBV7-2

CDR3aa: CASSEDRGRGYTF
d_gene: TRBD1
j_gene: TRBJ1-2
v_gene: TRBV6-1

CDR3aa: CASSLTGGNTEAFF
d_gene: -
j_gene: TRBJ1-1
v_gene: TRBV7-9

CDR3aa: CASSLRPGTAAYNEQFF
d_gene: TRBD1
j_gene: TRBJ2-1
v_gene: TRBV28

CDR3aa: CASSFRGVQPQHF
d_gene: -
j_gene: TRBJ1-5
v_gene: TRBV27

CDR3aa: CASSSRTRYGYTF
d_gene: -
j_gene: TRBJ1-2
v_gene: TRBV28

CDR3aa: CASSLEATGFHYEQYF
d_gene: TRBD1
j_gene: TRBJ2-7
v_gene: TRBV7-2

CDR3aa: CASSPPETGGRETQYF
d_gene: TRBD1
j_gene: TRBJ2-5
v_gene: TRBV18

CDR3aa: CASSLSPGGTEAFF
d_gene: -
j_gene: TRBJ1-1
v_gene: TRBV27

CDR3aa: CASSQGDSGVYEQYF
d_gene: -
j_gene: TRBJ2-7
v_gene: TRBV28

CDR3aa: CASSPQVSYEQYF
d_gene: -
j_gene: TRBJ2-7
v_gene: TRBV11-3

CDR3aa: CASSRRQGNYEQYF
d_gene: TRBD1
j_gene: TRBJ2-7
v_gene: TRBV5-1

CDR3aa: CAWSIGGGSETQYF
d_gene: TRBD2
j_gene: TRBJ2-5
v_gene: TRBV30

CDR3aa: CASSYSGRGMGETQYF
d_gene: -
j_gene: TRBJ2-5
v_gene: TRBV6-5

CDR3aa: CASSSSSGTYNEQFF
d_gene: TRBD2
j_gene: TRBJ2-1
v_gene: TRBV27

CDR3aa: CASSGGVSNQPQHF
d_gene: -
j_gene: TRBJ1-5
v_gene: TRBV19

CDR3aa: CASSQDRRQGGFQYF
d_gene: -
j_gene: TRBJ2-4
v_gene: TRBV4-2

CDR3aa: CASTSQYGGGSEQYF
d_gene: -
j_gene: TRBJ2-7
v_gene: TRBV11-2